The rows below give T cell receptor beta chains drawn from one sample of a study of blood T cell repertoires in COVID-19. Sequencing used immunoSEQ multiplex PCR; TCRdb keeps in-frame clones, though not all of them. The sample records about 33,000 clones, 80% to 90% being singletons. Sequencing used peripheral blood. The receptors were sampled from an elderly woman with active or convalescent COVID-19. Each CDR3 is given with its conserved first and last residue. The D gene is left open where the match is weak. Clone size appears in some rows only: once, few, many, or a class for an expanded clone.

v_gene: TRBV15
j_gene: TRBJ2-2
abundance: once
d_gene: -
CDR3aa: CATSRDGSGELFF
CDR3nt: TGTGCCACCAGCAGAGATGGCTCCGGGGAGCTGTTTTTT

v_gene: TRBV27
j_gene: TRBJ1-1
abundance: -
d_gene: TRBD1
CDR3aa: CASSLGTGVEAFF
CDR3nt: TGTGCCAGCAGTTTAGGGACAGGGGTAGAAGCTTTCTTT

v_gene: TRBV5-1
j_gene: TRBJ1-4
abundance: few
d_gene: TRBD1
CDR3aa: CASSLGDRDTNEKLFF
CDR3nt: TGCGCCAGCAGCTTGGGGGACAGGGACACTAATGAAAAACTGTTTTTT

v_gene: TRBV21-1
j_gene: TRBJ2-3
abundance: -
d_gene: -
CDR3aa: CASSSQAERGDTQYF
CDR3nt: TGTGCCAGCAGCTCCCAAGCGGAGAGGGGGGATACGCAGTATTTT

v_gene: TRBV27
j_gene: TRBJ2-7
abundance: -
d_gene: TRBD2
CDR3aa: CASRASGGSYEQYF
CDR3nt: TGTGCCAGCAGGGCTAGCGGGGGTTCCTACGAGCAGTACTTC

v_gene: TRBV7-3
j_gene: TRBJ1-1
abundance: once
d_gene: TRBD1
CDR3aa: CASSSTVGTAKAFF
CDR3nt: TGTGCCAGCAGCTCAACAGTAGGGACAGCGAAAGCTTTCTTT

v_gene: TRBV9
j_gene: TRBJ2-7
abundance: -
d_gene: -
CDR3aa: CASSVASGELEQYF
CDR3nt: TGTGCCAGCAGCGTAGCGTCAGGGGAGCTCGAGCAGTACTTC

v_gene: TRBV11-2
j_gene: TRBJ2-1
abundance: -
d_gene: TRBD2
CDR3aa: CASSIRTSGRGNEQFF
CDR3nt: TGTGCCAGCAGCATCCGGACTAGCGGGAGAGGTAATGAGCAGTTCTTC

v_gene: TRBV19
j_gene: TRBJ2-1
abundance: once
d_gene: TRBD2
CDR3aa: CASSIDSGTRSNEQFF
CDR3nt: TGTGCCAGTAGTATAGATTCCGGGACTAGGAGCAATGAGCAGTTCTTC

v_gene: TRBV27
j_gene: TRBJ2-7
abundance: -
d_gene: -
CDR3aa: CASSFQRTGLSSYEQYF
CDR3nt: TGTGCCAGCAGTTTCCAGAGGACAGGACTAAGCTCCTACGAGCAGTACTTC

v_gene: TRBV15
j_gene: TRBJ1-2
abundance: -
d_gene: -
CDR3aa: CATSREAIGGYGYTF
CDR3nt: TGTGCCACCAGCAGAGAGGCCATAGGGGGCTATGGCTACACCTTC

v_gene: TRBV19
j_gene: TRBJ2-1
abundance: -
d_gene: -
CDR3aa: CASSISTGRYNEQFF
CDR3nt: TGTGCCAGTAGTATTAGTACGGGGAGATACAATGAGCAGTTCTTC

v_gene: TRBV6-5
j_gene: TRBJ1-3
abundance: -
d_gene: -
CDR3aa: CASSSLDSRSGNTIYF
CDR3nt: TGTGCCAGCAGTTCGTTGGACAGCCGCTCTGGAAACACCATATATTTT

v_gene: TRBV19
j_gene: TRBJ2-1
abundance: -
d_gene: -
CDR3aa: CASSGPGGREQFF
CDR3nt: TGTGCCAGTAGTGGCCCCGGGGGGCGGGAGCAGTTCTTC

v_gene: TRBV4-1
j_gene: TRBJ1-2
abundance: -
d_gene: -
CDR3aa: CASSQSDSTNYGYTF
CDR3nt: TGCGCCAGCAGCCAATCCGACAGCACTAACTATGGCTACACCTTC

v_gene: TRBV3-1/TRBV3-2
j_gene: TRBJ1-1
abundance: -
d_gene: -
CDR3aa: CASSQQNIRDTFLAFF
CDR3nt: TGTGCCAGCAGCCAACAAAATATTCGGGACACCTTCTTAGCTTTCTTT

v_gene: TRBV18
j_gene: TRBJ1-2
abundance: -
d_gene: -
CDR3aa: CASSPGAEGNYGYTF
CDR3nt: TGTGCCAGCTCACCCGGGGCGGAGGGTAACTATGGCTACACCTTC

v_gene: TRBV18
j_gene: TRBJ2-5
abundance: -
d_gene: -
CDR3aa: CASSLVAQETQYF
CDR3nt: TGTGCCAGCTCACTCGTAGCCCAAGAGACCCAGTACTTC

v_gene: TRBV11-3
j_gene: TRBJ2-5
abundance: -
d_gene: TRBD2
CDR3aa: CASSPLAEQETQYF
CDR3nt: TGTGCCAGCAGCCCGCTAGCGGAGCAAGAGACCCAGTACTTC

v_gene: TRBV28
j_gene: TRBJ1-2
abundance: -
d_gene: -
CDR3aa: CASSRLNYGYTF
CDR3nt: TGTGCCAGCAGTCGTCTCAACTATGGCTACACCTTC

v_gene: TRBV25-1
j_gene: TRBJ2-7
abundance: -
d_gene: -
CDR3aa: CASSEGAYEQYF
CDR3nt: TGTGCCAGCAGTGAAGGGGCGTACGAGCAGTACTTC

v_gene: TRBV28
j_gene: TRBJ2-7
abundance: -
d_gene: -
CDR3aa: CASSLGGGGVWQYF
CDR3nt: TGTGCCAGCAGCTTAGGTGGGGGGGGCGTGTGGCAGTACTTC

v_gene: TRBV28
j_gene: TRBJ2-3
abundance: -
d_gene: TRBD1
CDR3aa: CASSYPGTGLKSTDTQYF
CDR3nt: TGTGCCAGCAGCTACCCCGGGACAGGACTCAAAAGCACAGATACGCAGTATTTT

v_gene: TRBV27
j_gene: TRBJ2-1
abundance: -
d_gene: TRBD2
CDR3aa: CASSFTSGGTYNEQFF
CDR3nt: TGTGCCAGCAGTTTTACTAGCGGGGGCACCTACAATGAGCAGTTCTTC

v_gene: TRBV2
j_gene: TRBJ1-6
abundance: -
d_gene: -
CDR3aa: CASSDGLPVNSPLHF
CDR3nt: TGTGCCAGCAGTGATGGGCTTCCTGTTAATTCACCCCTCCACTTT

v_gene: TRBV19
j_gene: TRBJ1-2
abundance: -
d_gene: TRBD1
CDR3aa: CASSIVDRDNYGYTF
CDR3nt: TGTGCCAGTAGTATAGTCGACAGGGATAACTATGGCTACACCTTC

v_gene: TRBV5-6
j_gene: TRBJ1-3
abundance: -
d_gene: TRBD1
CDR3aa: CASSLKGAGGNTIYF
CDR3nt: TGTGCCAGCAGCTTGAAGGGGGCAGGTGGAAACACCATATATTTT

v_gene: TRBV6-5
j_gene: TRBJ2-7
abundance: -
d_gene: TRBD1
CDR3aa: CASSSDREVREQYF
CDR3nt: TGTGCCAGCAGTTCTGACAGGGAAGTCCGGGAGCAGTACTTC

v_gene: TRBV7-2
j_gene: TRBJ1-2
abundance: -
d_gene: -
CDR3aa: CASSLSAGLYGYTF
CDR3nt: TGTGCCAGCAGCTTAAGCGCGGGGCTCTATGGCTACACCTTC

v_gene: TRBV2
j_gene: TRBJ1-5
abundance: -
d_gene: TRBD1
CDR3aa: CAAGQGGNQPQHF
CDR3nt: TGTGCCGCGGGACAGGGGGGCAATCAGCCCCAGCATTTT

v_gene: TRBV3-1/TRBV3-2
j_gene: TRBJ2-7
abundance: -
d_gene: TRBD2
CDR3aa: CASSRMGTSGSYEQYF
CDR3nt: TGTGCCAGCAGCCGCATGGGGACTAGCGGGAGTTACGAGCAGTACTTC

v_gene: TRBV19
j_gene: TRBJ1-5
abundance: once
d_gene: -
CDR3aa: CASSIKGNSNQPQHF
CDR3nt: TGTGCCAGTAGTATAAAGGGGAATAGCAATCAGCCCCAGCATTTT

v_gene: TRBV11-2
j_gene: TRBJ2-5
abundance: -
d_gene: TRBD1
CDR3aa: CASSFGRGQETQYF
CDR3nt: TGTGCCAGCAGCTTTGGCAGGGGACAGGAGACCCAGTACTTC

v_gene: TRBV6-5
j_gene: TRBJ2-5
abundance: -
d_gene: -
CDR3aa: CASSYGLAFQETQYF
CDR3nt: TGTGCCAGCAGTTACGGCCTAGCCTTCCAAGAGACCCAGTACTTC

v_gene: TRBV28
j_gene: TRBJ1-2
abundance: -
d_gene: -
CDR3aa: CATQQGNYGYTF
CDR3nt: TGTGCCACCCAACAGGGCAACTATGGCTACACCTTC

v_gene: TRBV5-1
j_gene: TRBJ1-3
abundance: -
d_gene: -
CDR3aa: CASSLDPGPGNTIYF
CDR3nt: TGCGCCAGCAGCTTGGATCCAGGGCCTGGAAACACCATATATTTT

v_gene: TRBV2
j_gene: TRBJ1-2
abundance: -
d_gene: -
CDR3aa: CASSRDTRGGYTF
CDR3nt: TGTGCCAGCAGTCGGGACACTCGCGGTGGCTACACCTTC

v_gene: TRBV9
j_gene: TRBJ2-5
abundance: -
d_gene: TRBD2
CDR3aa: CASTSGGAGETQYF
CDR3nt: TGTGCCAGTACTAGCGGGGGGGCCGGGGAGACCCAGTACTTC

v_gene: TRBV11-2
j_gene: TRBJ2-6
abundance: -
d_gene: -
CDR3aa: CASSLTYSGANVLTF
CDR3nt: TGTGCCAGCAGCTTAACTTACTCTGGGGCCAACGTCCTGACTTTC

v_gene: TRBV28
j_gene: TRBJ1-5
abundance: -
d_gene: TRBD1
CDR3aa: CASSTGQVNNQPQHF
CDR3nt: TGTGCCAGCAGCACGGGACAGGTCAACAATCAGCCCCAGCATTTT

v_gene: TRBV5-1
j_gene: TRBJ2-5
abundance: -
d_gene: -
CDR3aa: CASSLGALPGVQETQYF
CDR3nt: TGCGCCAGCAGCTTGGGGGCCCTTCCAGGGGTCCAAGAGACCCAGTACTTC

v_gene: TRBV5-1
j_gene: TRBJ2-5
abundance: -
d_gene: TRBD2
CDR3aa: CASSLFSGRGGETQYF
CDR3nt: TGCGCCAGCAGCTTGTTTAGCGGGAGAGGCGGGGAGACCCAGTACTTC

v_gene: TRBV5-4
j_gene: TRBJ2-7
abundance: -
d_gene: TRBD2
CDR3aa: CASSPSGSSYEQYF
CDR3nt: TGTGCCAGCAGCCCTAGCGGTAGCTCCTACGAGCAGTACTTC

v_gene: TRBV15
j_gene: TRBJ2-1
abundance: -
d_gene: -
CDR3aa: CATSRGGRSYNEQFF
CDR3nt: TGTGCCACCAGCAGGGGGGGGCGTTCCTACAATGAGCAGTTCTTC

v_gene: TRBV5-1
j_gene: TRBJ2-2
abundance: -
d_gene: -
CDR3aa: CASSLAGTRVTGELFF
CDR3nt: TGCGCCAGCAGCTTGGCGGGTACTAGAGTCACCGGGGAGCTGTTTTTT

v_gene: TRBV7-8
j_gene: TRBJ2-2
abundance: -
d_gene: -
CDR3aa: CASSSWDFYTGELFF
CDR3nt: TGTGCCAGCAGCTCCTGGGACTTTTACACCGGGGAGCTGTTTTTT

v_gene: TRBV7-9
j_gene: TRBJ1-1
abundance: -
d_gene: TRBD1
CDR3aa: CASSGPGGIWTEAFF
CDR3nt: TGTGCCAGCAGCGGCCCAGGGGGCATATGGACTGAAGCTTTCTTT

v_gene: TRBV24-1
j_gene: TRBJ2-1
abundance: -
d_gene: -
CDR3aa: CATSDSQGSSYNEQFF
CDR3nt: TGTGCCACCAGTGATTCCCAGGGTAGCTCCTACAATGAGCAGTTCTTC

v_gene: TRBV5-1
j_gene: TRBJ2-7
abundance: -
d_gene: TRBD2
CDR3aa: CASSTLAGASYEQYF
CDR3nt: TGCGCCAGCAGCACCCTAGCGGGGGCCTCCTACGAGCAGTACTTC

v_gene: TRBV19
j_gene: TRBJ2-5
abundance: -
d_gene: TRBD1
CDR3aa: CASSDGTGGVWETQYF
CDR3nt: TGTGCCAGTAGTGACGGGACAGGGGGCGTTTGGGAGACCCAGTACTTC

v_gene: TRBV4-1
j_gene: TRBJ2-7
abundance: -
d_gene: TRBD1
CDR3aa: CASSQGTGRTGGFEQYF
CDR3nt: TGCGCCAGCAGCCAGGGGACCGGTAGGACAGGGGGCTTCGAGCAGTACTTC

v_gene: TRBV2
j_gene: TRBJ2-5
abundance: -
d_gene: -
CDR3aa: CASSEDNRETQYF
CDR3nt: TGTGCCAGCAGTGAGGACAATAGAGAGACCCAGTACTTC

v_gene: TRBV5-1
j_gene: TRBJ2-1
abundance: -
d_gene: -
CDR3aa: CASSLALGYEQFF
CDR3nt: TGCGCCAGCAGCTTGGCGCTCGGGTATGAGCAGTTCTTC

v_gene: TRBV5-1
j_gene: TRBJ2-3
abundance: -
d_gene: -
CDR3aa: CASSPGPPTDTQYF
CDR3nt: TGCGCCAGCAGTCCAGGGCCCCCCACAGATACGCAGTATTTT